These T cell receptor beta chains were read from a single sample in a study of blood T cell repertoires in COVID-19. Sequenced by immunoSEQ multiplex PCR; TCRdb stores in-frame clones only, minus some. The profile shows 490,000 or so clones, 88% of them singletons. Sequenced sample: PBMCs or T cells enriched from blood (not recorded which). The receptor source for this set is a woman aged 60-70 years who had recovered from COVID-19. Each CDR3 is given with its conserved first and last residue. The D gene is left open where the match is weak. Where a row states a size, it is once, few, many or the class of an expanded clone; other rows omit it.

cdr3_aa: CASSSREGLDTQYF
cdr3_nt: TGTGCCAGCAGCTCGCGTGAGGGCCTAGATACGCAGTATTTT
d_call: .
cdr3_length: 14
v_call: TRBV11-2
clone_size: .
j_call: TRBJ2-3

cdr3_aa: CASSILQGSSYNSPLHF
cdr3_nt: TGTGCCAGTAGTATATTACAGGGGAGCTCCTATAATTCACCCCTCCACTTT
d_call: TRBD1
cdr3_length: 17
v_call: TRBV19
clone_size: .
j_call: TRBJ1-6

cdr3_aa: CAGHRDSGYEKLFF
cdr3_nt: TGTGCCGGTCACAGGGACAGCGGTTATGAAAAACTGTTTTTT
d_call: TRBD1
cdr3_length: 14
v_call: TRBV2
clone_size: few
j_call: TRBJ1-4

cdr3_aa: CASSPIWAGNYGYTF
cdr3_nt: TGTGCCAGCAGCCCCATATGGGCAGGGAACTATGGCTACACCTTC
d_call: .
cdr3_length: 15
v_call: TRBV6-5
clone_size: .
j_call: TRBJ1-2

cdr3_aa: CASSLEPQGNQPQHF
cdr3_nt: TGTGCCAGCAGCTTAGAGCCTCAGGGTAATCAGCCCCAGCATTTT
d_call: .
cdr3_length: 15
v_call: TRBV7-2
clone_size: .
j_call: TRBJ1-5

cdr3_aa: CACGGPSNEQFF
cdr3_nt: TGTGCCTGTGGGGGCCCCTCAAATGAGCAGTTCTTC
d_call: .
cdr3_length: 12
v_call: TRBV30
clone_size: .
j_call: TRBJ2-1

cdr3_aa: CASSQHGTQNTEAFF
cdr3_nt: TGTGCCAGTTCTCAACATGGGACACAGAACACTGAAGCTTTCTTT
d_call: .
cdr3_length: 15
v_call: TRBV19
clone_size: .
j_call: TRBJ1-1

cdr3_aa: CTSSYGGQGGEQYF
cdr3_nt: TGTACCAGCAGTTACGGAGGACAGGGTGGGGAGCAGTACTTC
d_call: TRBD1
cdr3_length: 14
v_call: TRBV6-5
clone_size: .
j_call: TRBJ2-7

cdr3_aa: CASSWDRVITDTQYF
cdr3_nt: TGTGCCAGCAGCTGGGACAGGGTAATCACAGATACGCAGTATTTT
d_call: TRBD1
cdr3_length: 15
v_call: TRBV5-6
clone_size: .
j_call: TRBJ2-3

cdr3_aa: CASSRLGRGNYGYTF
cdr3_nt: TGTGCCAGCAGCCGTCTTGGCAGGGGGAACTATGGCTACACCTTC
d_call: TRBD1
cdr3_length: 15
v_call: TRBV11-2
clone_size: .
j_call: TRBJ1-2

cdr3_aa: CAISEAMTGEKLFF
cdr3_nt: TGTGCCATCAGTGAAGCCATGACGGGTGAAAAACTGTTTTTT
d_call: .
cdr3_length: 14
v_call: TRBV10-3
clone_size: few
j_call: TRBJ1-4

cdr3_aa: CASSPQRGTYELFF
cdr3_nt: TGTGCCAGCTCACCACAGCGGGGGACCTACGAGCTGTTTTTT
d_call: TRBD2
cdr3_length: 14
v_call: TRBV18
clone_size: once
j_call: TRBJ2-2

cdr3_aa: CASSYRGGASDTQYF
cdr3_nt: TGTGCCAGCAGTTACCGGGGGGGGGCTTCAGATACGCAGTATTTT
d_call: TRBD2
cdr3_length: 15
v_call: TRBV6-5
clone_size: .
j_call: TRBJ2-3

cdr3_aa: CASSRSGENTGELFF
cdr3_nt: TGTGCCAGCTCACGTAGCGGGGAGAACACCGGGGAGCTGTTTTTT
d_call: TRBD2
cdr3_length: 15
v_call: TRBV18
clone_size: once
j_call: TRBJ2-2

cdr3_aa: CASSRGPETYNEQFF
cdr3_nt: TGCGCCAGCAGCAGAGGTCCCGAAACTTACAATGAGCAGTTCTTC
d_call: .
cdr3_length: 15
v_call: TRBV5-1
clone_size: .
j_call: TRBJ2-1

cdr3_aa: CASSQQPGTGVEKLFF
cdr3_nt: TGTGCCAGCAGCCAGCAGCCCGGGACAGGGGTAGAAAAACTGTTTTTT
d_call: TRBD1
cdr3_length: 16
v_call: TRBV4-2
clone_size: .
j_call: TRBJ1-4

cdr3_aa: CASSLGRGGNYGYTF
cdr3_nt: TGTGCCAGCAGCTTAGGGCGAGGGGGAAACTATGGCTACACCTTC
d_call: .
cdr3_length: 15
v_call: TRBV7-9
clone_size: .
j_call: TRBJ1-2

cdr3_aa: CASTPGTTQETQYF
cdr3_nt: TGTGCCAGCACCCCCGGGACTACCCAAGAGACCCAGTACTTC
d_call: TRBD2
cdr3_length: 14
v_call: TRBV5-4
clone_size: .
j_call: TRBJ2-5

cdr3_aa: CASSQDGPDTQYF
cdr3_nt: TGTGCCAGCAGCCAAGATGGGCCCGATACGCAGTATTTT
d_call: .
cdr3_length: 13
v_call: TRBV3-1/TRBV3-2
clone_size: .
j_call: TRBJ2-3

cdr3_aa: CASSPGPVSSGNTIYF
cdr3_nt: TGTGCCAGCTCACCGGGCCCTGTCAGCTCTGGAAACACCATATATTTT
d_call: .
cdr3_length: 16
v_call: TRBV18
clone_size: .
j_call: TRBJ1-3

cdr3_aa: CAITAQQEKNTEAFF
cdr3_nt: TGTGCCATCACTGCACAACAAGAAAAGAACACTGAAGCTTTCTTT
d_call: .
cdr3_length: 15
v_call: TRBV10-3
clone_size: .
j_call: TRBJ1-1

cdr3_aa: CAISDPYRGHTGELFF
cdr3_nt: TGTGCCATCAGTGACCCTTATAGGGGGCACACCGGGGAGCTGTTTTTT
d_call: TRBD1
cdr3_length: 16
v_call: TRBV10-3
clone_size: .
j_call: TRBJ2-2

cdr3_aa: CASSPRLAVTNTGELFF
cdr3_nt: TGTGCCAGCTCACCTCGACTAGCGGTCACGAACACCGGGGAGCTGTTTTTT
d_call: TRBD2
cdr3_length: 17
v_call: TRBV18
clone_size: .
j_call: TRBJ2-2

cdr3_aa: CASSRVAGRADTQYF
cdr3_nt: TGTGCCAGCAGCCGGGTAGCGGGTCGGGCAGATACGCAGTATTTT
d_call: TRBD2
cdr3_length: 15
v_call: TRBV14
clone_size: .
j_call: TRBJ2-3

cdr3_aa: CATSDPDQPQHF
cdr3_nt: TGTGCCACCAGTGACCCCGATCAGCCCCAGCATTTT
d_call: .
cdr3_length: 12
v_call: TRBV24-1
clone_size: .
j_call: TRBJ1-5

cdr3_aa: CASSSGWLNTEAFF
cdr3_nt: TGCGCCAGCAGCTCAGGGTGGCTAAACACTGAAGCTTTCTTT
d_call: .
cdr3_length: 14
v_call: TRBV5-1
clone_size: .
j_call: TRBJ1-1

cdr3_aa: CASSYSETRLNTEAFF
cdr3_nt: TGTGCCAGCAGTTACAGTGAGACACGATTGAACACTGAAGCTTTCTTT
d_call: .
cdr3_length: 16
v_call: TRBV6-5
clone_size: .
j_call: TRBJ1-1

cdr3_aa: CASSYADTQYF
cdr3_nt: TGTGCCAGTAGCTATGCAGATACGCAGTATTTT
d_call: .
cdr3_length: 11
v_call: TRBV19
clone_size: once
j_call: TRBJ2-3

cdr3_aa: CASSDPGQTYNEQFF
cdr3_nt: TGTGCCAGCAGCGACCCGGGACAGACCTACAATGAGCAGTTCTTC
d_call: TRBD1
cdr3_length: 15
v_call: TRBV9
clone_size: .
j_call: TRBJ2-1

cdr3_aa: CASSEGDRRVYGYTF
cdr3_nt: TGTGCCAGCAGTGAAGGGGACAGGAGGGTCTATGGCTACACCTTC
d_call: TRBD1
cdr3_length: 15
v_call: TRBV2
clone_size: .
j_call: TRBJ1-2

cdr3_aa: CASRELAGGPYEQYF
cdr3_nt: TGTGCCAGCAGAGAGTTAGCGGGGGGGCCCTACGAGCAGTACTTC
d_call: TRBD2
cdr3_length: 15
v_call: TRBV2
clone_size: .
j_call: TRBJ2-7

cdr3_aa: CASHTRGWHSPLHF
cdr3_nt: TGTGCCAGCCATACCCGCGGATGGCATTCACCCCTCCACTTT
d_call: .
cdr3_length: 14
v_call: TRBV11-2
clone_size: once
j_call: TRBJ1-6

cdr3_aa: CASSTLAGGTNTGELFF
cdr3_nt: TGTGCCAGCAGTACCCTAGCGGGGGGGACGAACACCGGGGAGCTGTTTTTT
d_call: TRBD2
cdr3_length: 17
v_call: TRBV5-4
clone_size: .
j_call: TRBJ2-2

cdr3_aa: CASRDGGDEKLFF
cdr3_nt: TGTGCCAGCAGAGACGGAGGGGACGAAAAACTGTTTTTT
d_call: .
cdr3_length: 13
v_call: TRBV6-5
clone_size: .
j_call: TRBJ1-4

cdr3_aa: CASSRGTGNQPQHF
cdr3_nt: TGTGCCAGCAGTAGGGGGACAGGGAATCAGCCCCAGCATTTT
d_call: TRBD1
cdr3_length: 14
v_call: TRBV9
clone_size: .
j_call: TRBJ1-5

cdr3_aa: CATSDRGDNSGNTIYF
cdr3_nt: TGTGCCACCAGTGACCGGGGGGATAACTCTGGAAACACCATATATTTT
d_call: .
cdr3_length: 16
v_call: TRBV24-1
clone_size: .
j_call: TRBJ1-3

cdr3_aa: CASSYGTSGADTQYF
cdr3_nt: TGTGCCAGCAGCTACGGGACTAGCGGGGCAGATACGCAGTATTTT
d_call: TRBD2
cdr3_length: 15
v_call: TRBV11-2
clone_size: .
j_call: TRBJ2-3

cdr3_aa: CASSQLAGSTDTQYF
cdr3_nt: TGTGCCAGCAGCCAACTAGCGGGGAGCACAGATACGCAGTATTTT
d_call: TRBD2
cdr3_length: 15
v_call: TRBV3-1/TRBV3-2
clone_size: .
j_call: TRBJ2-3

cdr3_aa: CASRHPGQNYEQYF
cdr3_nt: TGTGCCAGCAGGCATCCGGGACAGAACTACGAGCAGTACTTC
d_call: TRBD1
cdr3_length: 14
v_call: TRBV27
clone_size: .
j_call: TRBJ2-7

cdr3_aa: CASSFAQETDTQYF
cdr3_nt: TGCGCCAGCAGTTTCGCCCAAGAGACAGATACGCAGTATTTT
d_call: .
cdr3_length: 14
v_call: TRBV5-1
clone_size: .
j_call: TRBJ2-3

cdr3_aa: CASSLTGVGTDTQYF
cdr3_nt: TGCGCCAGCAGCCTAACAGGGGTGGGCACAGATACGCAGTATTTT
d_call: TRBD1
cdr3_length: 15
v_call: TRBV5-1
clone_size: .
j_call: TRBJ2-3

cdr3_aa: CASRYRGLDTEAFF
cdr3_nt: TGTGCCAGCAGATACAGGGGGTTGGACACTGAAGCTTTCTTT
d_call: TRBD1
cdr3_length: 14
v_call: TRBV27
clone_size: once
j_call: TRBJ1-1

cdr3_aa: CAISEIPTGATGYTF
cdr3_nt: TGTGCCATCAGTGAGATTCCGACAGGGGCCACTGGCTACACCTTC
d_call: TRBD1
cdr3_length: 15
v_call: TRBV10-3
clone_size: .
j_call: TRBJ1-2

cdr3_aa: CASSKNLGGHEQFF
cdr3_nt: TGTGCCAGCAGCAAAAACCTCGGGGGTCATGAGCAGTTCTTC
d_call: .
cdr3_length: 14
v_call: TRBV2
clone_size: .
j_call: TRBJ2-1

cdr3_aa: CASSLRHNEAFF
cdr3_nt: TGTGCCAGCAGCCTCAGACACAATGAAGCTTTCTTT
d_call: .
cdr3_length: 12
v_call: TRBV3-1/TRBV3-2
clone_size: once
j_call: TRBJ1-1

cdr3_aa: CASSSVSNTEAFF
cdr3_nt: TGTGCCAGCAGTTCCGTTTCGAACACTGAAGCTTTCTTT
d_call: .
cdr3_length: 13
v_call: TRBV6-5
clone_size: .
j_call: TRBJ1-1

cdr3_aa: CASSQGRVNQPQHF
cdr3_nt: TGTGCCAGCAGCCAGGGCAGGGTGAATCAGCCCCAGCATTTT
d_call: .
cdr3_length: 14
v_call: TRBV3-1/TRBV3-2
clone_size: .
j_call: TRBJ1-5

cdr3_aa: CASSPLSNTDTQYF
cdr3_nt: TGCGCCAGCAGCCCCTTGAGCAACACAGATACGCAGTATTTT
d_call: .
cdr3_length: 14
v_call: TRBV4-1
clone_size: .
j_call: TRBJ2-3

cdr3_aa: CASSLTLNYGYTF
cdr3_nt: TGTGCCAGCAGTCTGACACTGAACTATGGCTACACCTTC
d_call: .
cdr3_length: 13
v_call: TRBV6-5
clone_size: .
j_call: TRBJ1-2

cdr3_aa: CASSLASRGGSYERYF
cdr3_nt: TGCGCCAGCAGCTTGGCGTCGCGGGGGGGAAGCTACGAGCGGTACTTC
d_call: TRBD2
cdr3_length: 16
v_call: TRBV5-1
clone_size: once
j_call: TRBJ2-7

cdr3_aa: CASRLGPNTEAFF
cdr3_nt: TGCGCCAGCAGGCTGGGCCCAAACACTGAAGCTTTCTTT
d_call: .
cdr3_length: 13
v_call: TRBV4-1
clone_size: .
j_call: TRBJ1-1

cdr3_aa: CASSQTTGVGEQFF
cdr3_nt: TGTGCCAGCAGCCAGACAACAGGGGTAGGTGAGCAGTTCTTC
d_call: TRBD1
cdr3_length: 14
v_call: TRBV3-1/TRBV3-2
clone_size: .
j_call: TRBJ2-1

cdr3_aa: CASSQGQGMAKNIQYF
cdr3_nt: TGTGCCAGCAGCCAAGGCCAGGGGATGGCCAAAAACATTCAGTACTTC
d_call: .
cdr3_length: 16
v_call: TRBV3-1/TRBV3-2
clone_size: .
j_call: TRBJ2-4

cdr3_aa: CAISESTGTGYGYTF
cdr3_nt: TGTGCCATCAGTGAGTCGACAGGGACTGGCTATGGCTACACCTTC
d_call: TRBD1
cdr3_length: 15
v_call: TRBV10-3
clone_size: once
j_call: TRBJ1-2

cdr3_aa: CSVSSGINEKLFF
cdr3_nt: TGCAGCGTGTCCTCGGGGATTAATGAAAAACTGTTTTTT
d_call: .
cdr3_length: 13
v_call: TRBV29-1
clone_size: .
j_call: TRBJ1-4

cdr3_aa: CASSLSGTGTNTEAFF
cdr3_nt: TGTGCCAGCAGTTTATCCGGGACAGGGACGAACACTGAAGCTTTCTTT
d_call: TRBD1
cdr3_length: 16
v_call: TRBV28
clone_size: .
j_call: TRBJ1-1

cdr3_aa: CASSLALQSGTDTQYF
cdr3_nt: TGCGCCAGCAGCCTGGCACTCCAATCGGGCACAGATACGCAGTATTTT
d_call: .
cdr3_length: 16
v_call: TRBV5-1
clone_size: .
j_call: TRBJ2-3

cdr3_aa: CASSSQGQGIGEAFF
cdr3_nt: TGTGCCAGCAGTAGCCAGGGACAGGGGATCGGTGAAGCTTTCTTT
d_call: TRBD1
cdr3_length: 15
v_call: TRBV28
clone_size: .
j_call: TRBJ1-1